What follows are 23 T cell receptor beta chains derived from one specimen sequenced in a study of T cell changes during pregnancy in multiple sclerosis. Profiling relied on immunoSEQ multiplex PCR, and the TCRdb table lists in-frame clones only, not all of them. The top ten hold 2% to 2.5% of the sample, which has over 70,000 clones, almost 95% seen once. This material consisted of peripheral blood, taken in the third trimester of pregnancy. The source of these receptors is a female donor with multiple sclerosis, enrolled in a pregnancy study.

This chain links TRBV5-1 with TRBJ2-1; 9 nucleotides align to TRBD2. With 0 bases clipped from V and 10 bases from J, the junction kept 2 bases outside the gene matches. CDR3 length: 13 amino acids. From germline, CDR1 is SGHRS and CDR2 YFSETQ. Here the CDR3 reads CASSLVLAGEQFF. The CDR3 nucleotides are TGCGCCAGCAGCTTGGTTCTAGCGGGGGAGCAGTTCTTC. Based on the CDR3 plus reference TRBV5-1 and TRBJ2-1, the full variable domain is KAGVTQTPRYLIKTRGQQVTLSCSPISGHRSVSWYQQTPGQGLQFLFEYFSETQRNKGNFPGRFSGRQFSNSRSEMNVSTLELGDSALYLCASSLVLAGEQFFGPGTRLTVL.

The chain uses TRBV28 and TRBJ1-4; a weak D match, TRBD1 (6 bases). Germline-derived CDR1 and CDR2 are MDHEN and SYDVKM. The CDR3 loop spans 13 amino acids. Trimming took off 10 bases at V and 8 bases at J, with 17 bases between the two ends. The DNA for the CDR3 is TGTGCCACCCGGACAGATAAGTACGAAAAACTGTTTTTT. This gives the protein CATRTDKYEKLFF.

The V and J genes are TRBV10-3 and TRBJ2-4; 7 bases map to TRBD1. Germline trimming cut 5 bases from V and 0 bases from J; bases unmatched to any gene: 7. This CDR3 has 16 residues. CDR1 is ENHRY, CDR2 SYGVKD, per germline. The CDR3 DNA is TGTGCCATCAGTCCTACAGGGGAGCTAGCCAAAAACATTCAGTACTTC. Protein sequence: CAISPTGELAKNIQYF.

The rearrangement joins TRBV28 to TRBJ1-1, with D hard to call. The CDR3 sequence is 11 residues long. Trimming removed 4 bases from V and 7 bases from J, with 7 bases in between. CDR1 MDHEN and CDR2 SYDVKM come from the germline V gene. The CDR3 DNA is TGTGCCAGCAGTTCCAGTGGTGAAGCTTTCTTT. Amino acids: CASSSSGEAFF.

The V call is TRBV2, the J call TRBJ1-5; 9 bases are a match to TRBD1. The germline V gene encodes CDR1 SNHLY and CDR2 FYNNEI. Trimming removed 6 bases from V and 3 bases from J; junction bases left unmatched: 9. The CDR3 has 16 residues. The CDR3: CASRDPGQGLNQPQHF. The CDR3 nucleotides read TGTGCCAGCAGAGATCCCGGACAGGGGCTCAATCAGCCCCAGCATTTT.

The chain carries TRBV7-6 and TRBJ2-1; TRBD2 might be the D (5 bases). Trimming removed 1 base at V and 7 bases at J, with 8 bases between. This CDR3 region has 13 residues. CDR1 and CDR2 from the germline V gene are SGHVS and FNYEAQ. The CDR3 region has the DNA TGTGCCAGCAGCTTAGTGCCGGGGAATGAGCAGTTCTTC. Residues: CASSLVPGNEQFF.

V and J are TRBV21-1 and TRBJ2-1; the table names TRBD2, a call not compared with the DNA. TRBV21-1 is noted as a pseudogene. The CDR3 is 16 residues long. The CDR3 bases are TGTGCCAGCACCCAAATAGCGGGAGGGCTGGGAAATGAGCAGTTCTTC. It is translated as CASTQIAGGLGNEQFF.

The rearrangement links TRBV5-4 to TRBJ1-2; a possible D gene is TRBD1 (5 bases). This CDR3 has 15 amino acids. Trimming stripped 4 bases from V and 3 bases from J, with 16 bases between. Germline V gene sequence: CDR1 SGHNT, CDR2 YYREEE (reference sequence). Here the CDR3 reads CASSMSAGSDYGYTF. The DNA of the CDR3 is TGTGCCAGCAGCATGTCAGCAGGGTCAGACTATGGCTACACCTTC.

V and J are TRBV5-8 and TRBJ2-2; 7 nucleotides line up with TRBD2. CDR3 size: 16 residues. Germline V gene lookup returns CDR1 SGHTS and CDR2 YDEGEE. The junction had 12 bases not matched to a gene; V was cut back by 5 bases and J by 5 bases. CDR3 region: CASRSGTGGRTGELFF. The CDR3 DNA follows: TGTGCCAGCAGAAGTGGAACGGGAGGCAGGACCGGGGAGCTGTTTTTT.

V is TRBV18 and J is TRBJ1-1, with 8 bases fitting TRBD1. There are 17 residues in the CDR3. Germline V gene lookup returns CDR1 KGHSH and CDR2 LQKENI. V gave up 3 bases and J gave up 0 bases; unmatched junction bases: 9. The CDR3: CASSPLSRGLMNTEAFF. CDR3 bases: TGTGCCAGCTCACCGCTTAGCAGGGGGCTAATGAACACTGAAGCTTTCTTT. Based on the CDR3 plus reference TRBV18 and TRBJ1-1, the full variable domain is NAGVMQNPRHLVRRRGQEARLRCSPMKGHSHVYWYRQLPEEGLKFMVYLQKENIIDESGMPKERFSAEFPKEGPSILRIQQVVRGDSAAYFCASSPLSRGLMNTEAFFGQGTRLTVV.

This clone was recorded a few times. The chain recombines TRBV6-1 with TRBJ2-7, with 7 positions matching TRBD1. The V gene end was trimmed by 1 base and the J gene end by 0 bases; junction bases not matched to a gene: 0. Germline V gene sequence: CDR1 MNHNS, CDR2 SASEGT. The CDR3 is made up of 14 amino acids. Written as DNA, the CDR3 is TGTGCCAGCAGTGAAGGGGACAGCTCCTACGAGCAGTACTTC. Its translation: CASSEGDSSYEQYF.

The rearrangement joins TRBV28 to TRBJ1-1; maybe TRBD1 (6 bases). Trimming cost V 5 bases and J 7 bases, with 17 bases left between them. This CDR3 region has 14 residues. Germline assignment: CDR1 MDHEN and CDR2 SYDVKM. CDR3 sequence (DNA): TGTGCCAGCAGTGCCTCCGGGACAAGGTTTGAAGCTTTCTTT. Translated, it gives CASSASGTRFEAFF. The entire variable domain, with the rest obtained from reference TRBV28 and TRBJ1-1, is as follows: DVKVTQSSRYLVKRTGEKVFLECVQDMDHENMFWYRQDPGLGLRLIYFSYDVKMKEKGDIPEGYSVSREKKERFSLILESASTNQTSMYLCASSASGTRFEAFFGQGTRLTVV.

The V call is TRBV27, the J call TRBJ2-7; 7 nucleotides match TRBD2. The CDR3 is made up of 14 amino acids. J was trimmed by 2 bases and V by 4 bases; bases with no gene match: 5. The germline V gene encodes CDR1 MNHEY and CDR2 SMNVEV (reference sequence). The DNA of the CDR3 is TGTGCCAGCAGTTGGGGGGGTCCCGCCTACGAGCAGTACTTC. Amino acids: CASSWGGPAYEQYF.

The chain carries TRBV27 and TRBJ1-5; possible D gene TRBD1, 6 bases. Germline V gene lookup returns CDR1 MNHEY and CDR2 SMNVEV (reference sequence). The CDR3 runs 17 residues. V was shortened by 6 bases and J by 1 base, with 19 bases between the two germline ends. The CDR3 loop reads CASSIKGNRESNQPQHF. As DNA, the CDR3 is TGTGCCAGCAGCATTAAGGGGAACAGGGAAAGCAATCAGCCCCAGCATTTT.

The chain couples TRBV13 to TRBJ1-2, with TRBD1 matching over 7 bases. The CDR3 covers 14 residues. Germline loops: CDR1 PRHDT, CDR2 FYEKMQ (reference sequence). V gave up 3 bases and J gave up 0 bases; unmatched junction bases: 1. CDR3 DNA sequence: TGTGCCAGCAGCTTGGGGACAGCTAACTATGGCTACACCTTC. This encodes CASSLGTANYGYTF.

The chain uses TRBV7-8 and TRBJ1-2; no clear D. The CDR3 spans 16 residues. CDR1 SGHVS and CDR2 FQNEAQ come from the germline V gene. The V and J ends lost 0 bases and 3 bases respectively, with 14 bases between them. The CDR3 DNA reads as TGTGCCAGCAGCTTAGCGTCGGGGATGCAGGACTATGGCTACACCTTC. It is translated as CASSLASGMQDYGYTF.

CDR3 amino acids: CASSVLPGLSNEQFF. The CDR3 DNA reads TGTGCCAGCAGTGTTCTTCCCGGTCTGTCTAATGAGCAGTTCTTC. The chain joins TRBV6-4 to TRBJ2-1; D not certain. V was cut by 4 bases and J by 7 bases, with 17 bases left in between. CDR1 is MRHNA, CDR2 SNTAGT, per germline. The CDR3 is 15 residues long.

The chain carries TRBV29-1 and TRBJ2-7; tentative D call: TRBD2 (5 bases). Germline CDR1 reads SQVTM; CDR2 reads ANQGSEA. V lost 6 bases, J lost 5 bases, and 14 bases lay in between. The CDR3 sequence is 12 residues long. Here the CDR3 reads CSVRRNRDEQYF. The CDR3 coding sequence is TGCAGCGTCCGGAGGAACCGCGACGAGCAGTACTTC.

The V gene is TRBV11-2, the J gene TRBJ2-2, with 7 bases that match TRBD2. The CDR3 covers 18 residues. Germline assignment: CDR1 SGHAT and CDR2 FQNNGV. V was pared by 3 bases and J by 0 bases, with 10 bases of the junction left unmatched. The CDR3: CASSFGSLAAANTGELFF. The CDR3 DNA follows: TGTGCCAGCAGCTTCGGGTCCCTAGCGGCCGCGAACACCGGGGAGCTGTTTTTT.

This clone occurred a few times. The chain uses TRBV30 and TRBJ1-5, with D possibly TRBD1 on 5 matching bases. V gave up 1 base and J gave up 4 bases, with 8 bases separating them. CDR3 length equals 13 residues. Germline lookup yields CDR1 GTSNPN and CDR2 SVGIG (reference sequence). The CDR3 loop is CAWSGAGNQPQHF. The CDR3 coding sequence is TGTGCCTGGAGTGGGGCAGGGAATCAGCCCCAGCATTTT.

The V gene is TRBV6-1, the J gene TRBJ2-5; a weak D match, TRBD2 (5 bases). This CDR3 spans 14 amino acids. Germline lookup yields CDR1 MNHNS and CDR2 SASEGT. V was pared by 0 bases and J by 4 bases, with 9 bases between. CDR3 sequence: CASSEAPGRETQYF. The CDR3 DNA is TGTGCCAGCAGTGAAGCCCCGGGAAGAGAGACCCAGTACTTC.

The genes are TRBV7-9 and TRBJ2-1; D is uncertain. The germline CDR1 and CDR2 sequences are SEHNR and FQNEAQ (reference sequence). V dropped 5 bases and J dropped 8 bases, with 7 bases sitting between them. The CDR3 sequence is 11 residues long. CDR3 in DNA: TGTGCCAGCAGCCTCCCCCATGAGCAGTTCTTC. This codes for CASSLPHEQFF.

V is TRBV14 and J is TRBJ2-7, with 9 bases fitting TRBD2. After removal of 7 bases from V and 4 bases from J, the junction contained 5 bases not matched to a gene. The V gene's germline CDR1 is SGHDN and CDR2 FVKESK. This CDR3 has 13 amino acids. For the CDR3, the DNA is TGTGCCAGCAAGACTAGCGGAACATACGAGCAGTACTTC. Translation: CASKTSGTYEQYF.